This TCR beta chain was captured by sequencing in a study of cytotoxic CD8 clonotypes in ibrutinib-treated CLL. Regarding the study as a whole: Patients had baseline clonality above age-matched healthy donors, and this clonality moved with circulating CD8+ T-cell counts.

The table came from immunoSEQ multiplex PCR; TCRdb's copy has only in-frame clones and leaves some out. This table has approximately 350,000 clones, 60% to 80% appearing once. Turning to this clone: As yet, its antigen is unknown.

The V end lost 6 bases, the J end lost 7 bases, and 10 bases lay between the germline ends. This CDR3 spans 10 amino acids. The germline gives CDR1 DFQATT, CDR2 SNEGSKA (reference sequence). This chain uses TRBV20-1 with TRBJ2-7; D gene ambiguous. This sequence originates from a human donor with chronic lymphocytic leukemia. The sample was PBMCs, taken after 36 months of ibrutinib treatment. This CDR3 is CSAQLREQYF. CDR3 DNA sequence: TGCAGTGCCCAACTACGAGAGCAGTACTTC.